This T cell receptor (beta chain) came from a study of persistence of HIV-infected CD4 T cells. Turning to the study itself: CD4+ T cells responding to CMV or HIV-1 Gag were isolated.

To note about this clone: What it binds is not known.

Stimulation used approximately 9.5 ug/mL lysate from CMV-infected fibroblasts. Memory cells lacking CD40L and CD69 with high CD45RO were sorted. The libraries were made with immunoSEQ version 4 in survey mode. The repertoire was sequenced with immunoSEQ multiplex PCR; TCRdb's copy has only in-frame clones and lacks some. The top ten clones hold 0.75% to 0.9% of a sample with roughly 30,000 clones, around four fifths of them seen once. The origin of this receptor is an adult woman with HIV who was CMV-seropositive. The sequencing used CD4+ T cells sorted from PBMCs after 18-hour stimulation, collected from a patient who received antiretroviral therapy.

CDR3 amino acids: CASSPFSGGISYNEQFF. CDR3 DNA: TGCGCCAGCAGCCCTTTCTCGGGGGGGATTTCGTACAATGAGCAGTTCTTC. The V gene is TRBV5-1, the J gene TRBJ2-1; TRBD2 matches at 8 bases. Germline trimming cut 4 bases from V and 4 bases from J; bases unmatched to any gene: 13. Germline-derived CDR1 and CDR2 are SGHRS and YFSETQ. CDR3 length equals 17 residues.